The 26 T cell receptor beta chains presented below share a single source sample, sequenced in a study of T cell repertoires in cytomegalovirus infection (dated 2019 in TCRdb). The listed sequencing device is Illumina HiSeq 1500. TCRdb redid the processing of the public reads, applying fastp at Q25 and MiXCR, and retained in-frame beta chains. Identical CDR3 protein sequences are pooled into one entry, listed with their most common genes and DNA. This sample comprises 900,000 to 950,000 distinct CDR3 sequences, approximately 31% of them detected only once. In total, the top ten clones hold more than 13% of the sample. No antigen has been assigned to these receptors. What the treatment or condition label conveys for this sample: in vitro stimulation with specific CMV peptide epitopes to enrich CMV-specific T cells. The specimen was cultured CD8+ T cells from PBMCs, collected from culture after CMV antigen stimulation. The receptor set was obtained from a human donor in good health (CMV status not recorded). Some clones in this sample may be carry-over from other donors' samples.

This clonotype was seen once. J is TRBJ2-7 and V is TRBV29-1; 7 bases match TRBD2. The CDR3 length is 13 residues. CDR1 SQVTM and CDR2 ANQGSEA come from the germline V gene. V was clipped by 7 bases and J by 2 bases; unmatched bases: 8. The CDR3 protein is CSAGEGIPYEQYF. The CDR3 bases are TGCAGCGCCGGGGAGGGGATCCCCTACGAGCAGTACTTC.

J is TRBJ1-3 and V is TRBV24-1; no firm D call. Deletions cut 4 bases from V and 0 bases from J, with 12 bases between. Germline values: CDR1 KGHDR, CDR2 SFDVKD. The CDR3 runs to 16 residues. CDR3 DNA sequence: TGTGCCACCAGTGAAGCTGGACGCTTCTCTGGAAACACCATATATTTT. Its translation is CATSEAGRFSGNTIYF.

The CDR3 is CASSEPFSPDTQYF. The CDR3 coding sequence is TGTGCCAGCAGTGAACCGTTCTCTCCAGATACGCAGTATTTT. This chain connects TRBV25-1 to TRBJ2-3; D ambiguous. V lost 2 bases, J lost 4 bases, and 10 bases lay in between. The CDR3 spans 14 residues. CDR1 MGHDK and CDR2 SYGVNS come from the germline V gene.

The rearrangement links TRBV5-4 to TRBJ1-1, with D perhaps matching TRBD1 (6 bases). V lost 2 bases, J lost 11 bases, and 13 bases lay in between. CDR3 length: 12 amino acids. CDR1 is SGHNT, CDR2 YYREEE, per germline (reference sequence). CDR3 nucleotides: TGTGCCAGCAGCTTCCAGGGGTCGGATGCTTTCTTT. This gives the protein CASSFQGSDAFF. Based on the CDR3 plus reference TRBV5-4 and TRBJ1-1, the full variable domain is ETGVTQSPTHLIKTRGQQVTLRCSSQSGHNTVSWYQQALGQGPQFIFQYYREEENGRGNFPPRFSGLQFPNYSSELNVNALELDDSALYLCASSFQGSDAFFGQGTRLTVV.

The rearrangement uses TRBV5-1 and TRBJ2-4; D may be TRBD2 (5 bases). CDR1 and CDR2 from the germline V gene are SGHRS and YFSETQ. The CDR3 totals 15 residues. Between the trimmed V and J ends, which lost 1 base and 0 bases, there was a span of 8 bases. The DNA of the CDR3 is TGCGCCAGCAGCTTGCCTCGGGAAGCCAAAAACATTCAGTACTTC. Protein product: CASSLPREAKNIQYF.

This chain joins TRBV3-1 and TRBJ1-2, with 9 bases fitting TRBD1. J lost 12 bases, V lost 4 bases, and 24 bases had no gene match. The germline V gene encodes CDR1 LGHDT and CDR2 YNNKEL (reference sequence). The length of the CDR3 is 18 residues. CDR3 sequence: CASSLSRTGAAWEIFNTF. The CDR3 coding sequence is TGTGCCAGCAGCCTCTCTCGGACAGGGGCCGCCTGGGAGATATTCAACACCTTC.

This clonotype appeared a few times. The V call is TRBV7-9, the J call TRBJ2-4; D uncertain. This CDR3 region has 14 residues. Germline lookup yields CDR1 SEHNR and CDR2 FQNEAQ (reference sequence). V was shortened by 5 bases and J by 1 base, with 9 bases between the two germline ends. The CDR3 loop reads CASSAPVAKNIQYF. The CDR3 DNA reads as TGTGCCAGCAGCGCCCCTGTGGCCAAAAACATTCAGTACTTC.

This clonotype was detected many times. The J gene is TRBJ1-1, the V gene TRBV6-5; no clear D. The V and J ends lost 5 bases and 1 base respectively, with 5 bases between them. Germline CDR1 is MNHEY and CDR2 is SVGAGI. This CDR3 has 12 residues. The CDR3, as DNA: TGTGCCAGCAGTAAGGGGAACACTGAAGCTTTCTTT. Translated: CASSKGNTEAFF.

The chain carries TRBV6-2 or TRBV6-3 and TRBJ2-3; D tentatively reads TRBD1 or TRBD2 (5 bases each). The CDR3 is made up of 15 amino acids. V was pared by 1 base and J by 10 bases, with 18 bases between. Germline CDR1 and CDR2: MNHEY and SVGEGT. CDR3 sequence (DNA): TGTGCCAGCAGTTACTATAACGGGGCCTCCACCGCGCAGTATTTT. Encoded protein: CASSYYNGASTAQYF.

The J gene is TRBJ2-5, the V gene TRBV7-6, with 8 bases identical to TRBD2. The CDR3 is 16 residues long. V was clipped by 4 bases and J by 2 bases; unmatched bases: 9. The germline V gene has CDR1 SGHVS and CDR2 FNYEAQ. CDR3 amino acids: CASSSEVAGLQETQYF. As DNA, the CDR3 is TGTGCCAGCAGCTCAGAGGTAGCGGGGCTTCAAGAGACCCAGTACTTC.

This clonotype occurred many times. The chain combines TRBV7-8 with TRBJ2-1, with 15 bases lining up with TRBD2. The CDR3 runs to 16 residues. After removal of 2 bases from V and 10 bases from J, the junction contained 6 bases not matched to a gene. Per germline, CDR1 SGHVS and CDR2 FQNEAQ. CDR3 sequence reads: CASSLLGLAGGHEQFF. Here the CDR3 DNA reads TGTGCCAGCAGCTTACTCGGACTAGCGGGGGGGCACGAGCAGTTCTTC. The whole variable domain, remainder taken from reference TRBV7-8 and TRBJ2-1, is GAGVSQSPRYKVAKRGQDVALRCDPISGHVSLFWYQQALGQGPEFLTYFQNEAQLDKSGLPSDRFFAERPEGSVSTLKIQRTQQEDSAVYLCASSLLGLAGGHEQFFGPGTRLTVL.

On this clonotype itself: This may stem from a read error, because a much larger clone lies one nucleotide away. This chain uses TRBV7-2 with TRBJ1-1; D might be TRBD1 (5 bases). V was trimmed by 4 bases and J by 7 bases, leaving 16 bases between them. The CDR3 has 14 amino acids. Per the germline V gene, CDR1 is SGHTA and CDR2 is FQGNSA. CDR3 amino acids: CASSSQEAFDEAFF. CDR3 bases: TGTGCCAGCAGCTCACAGGAGGCGTTCGATGAAGCTTTCTTT.

The V call is TRBV20-1, the J call TRBJ1-3; D unclear. The length of the CDR3 is 15 residues. Looked up from germline, CDR1 is DFQATT and CDR2 is SNEGSKA (reference sequence). Trimming pared 4 bases from V and 0 bases from J, leaving 13 bases between. The CDR3 DNA follows: TGCAGTGCTACCCACCCGGGGTCCTCTGGAAACACCATATATTTT. Encoded protein: CSATHPGSSGNTIYF.

The V and J genes are TRBV5-6 and TRBJ2-2; D not resolved. V gave up 7 bases and J gave up 1 base, with 14 bases separating them. Looked up from germline, CDR1 is SGHDT and CDR2 is YYEEEE. This CDR3 region has 15 residues. Written as DNA, the CDR3 is TGTGCCAGCGAACTTACCCCAGTGAACACCGGGGAGCTGTTTTTT. Protein: CASELTPVNTGELFF.

This clonotype was detected a few times. This chain joins TRBV6-1 and TRBJ2-7, with D tentatively TRBD1 (6 bases). V lost 1 base, J lost 5 bases, and 9 bases lay in between. Germline CDR1 and CDR2: MNHNS and SASEGT. The CDR3 runs 13 residues. CDR3 coding DNA: TGTGCCAGCAGTGAAGTAGGACAGAACGAGCAGTACGTC. Protein: CASSEVGQNEQYV.

The genes are TRBV27 and TRBJ2-5; D is tentatively TRBD1 or TRBD2 (5 bases each). The CDR3 has 14 amino acids. CDR1 and CDR2 from the germline V gene are MNHEY and SMNVEV (reference sequence). V was trimmed by 5 bases and J by 4 bases, leaving 14 bases between them. The CDR3 reads CASSHGAKRETQYF. In nucleotides, the CDR3 is TGTGCCAGCAGTCACGGGGCTAAGCGAGAGACCCAGTACTTC.

Many counts were recorded for this clonotype. The V and J genes are TRBV9 and TRBJ2-2; D is uncertain. Germline CDR1 and CDR2: SGDLS and YYNGEE. The CDR3 runs to 14 residues. With 0 bases removed from V and 3 bases from J, the gap between germline ends came to 6 bases. The CDR3 reads CASSVVAYTGELFF. The DNA of the CDR3 is TGTGCCAGCAGCGTAGTCGCGTACACCGGGGAGCTGTTTTTT. Variable domain in full (rest from reference TRBV9 and TRBJ2-2): DSGVTQTPKHLITATGQRVTLRCSPRSGDLSVYWYQQSLDQGLQFLIQYYNGEERAKGNILERFSAQQFPDLHSELNLSSLELGDSALYFCASSVVAYTGELFFGEGSRLTVL.

Worth noting for this clonotype: It may be a read error: a sequence one base away is much more abundant. The chain recombines TRBV7-2 with TRBJ2-3, with 9 nucleotides matching TRBD2. The CDR3 contains 16 residues. From germline, CDR1 is SGHTA and CDR2 FQGNSA. In DNA form, the CDR3 reads TGTGTCAGCCCGGGTGGGGCGGGGGGGCTGGAAGATACGCAGTATTTT. It is translated as CVSPGGAGGLEDTQYF.

This chain connects TRBV4-3 to TRBJ2-1, with D perhaps matching TRBD1 (6 bases). V lost 4 bases, J lost 10 bases, and 17 bases lay in between. The CDR3 is 14 residues long. CDR1 and CDR2 from the germline V gene are LGHNA and YSLEER. CDR3 in amino acids: CASSPSPGVQEQFF. Written as DNA, the CDR3 is TGCGCCAGCAGCCCCTCCCCAGGGGTCCAGGAGCAGTTCTTC.

J is TRBJ2-7 and V is TRBV19; D is possibly TRBD1 or TRBD2 (5 bases each). The ends were cut back, 6 bases at V and 2 bases at J, with 8 bases in the middle. From germline, CDR1 is LNHDA and CDR2 SQIVND (reference sequence). CDR3 length: 12 amino acids. The CDR3 DNA reads TGTGCCAGTAGCGGGGACGCCTACGAGCAGTACTTC. As protein: CASSGDAYEQYF.

The V gene is TRBV12-3 or TRBV12-4, the J gene TRBJ1-2; 11 bases fit TRBD1. CDR3 length: 15 residues. J was trimmed by 7 bases and V by 3 bases; bases with no gene match: 7. This CDR3 reads CASSLAGTGGFGYTF. CDR3 in DNA: TGTGCCAGCAGTTTGGCCGGGACAGGGGGTTTTGGCTACACCTTC.

J is TRBJ1-5 and V is TRBV2; TRBD1 agrees at 9 bases. Germline CDR1 is SNHLY and CDR2 is FYNNEI. The CDR3 runs to 16 residues. With V trimmed by 2 bases and J by 8 bases, 10 bases remained unmatched. The chain's CDR3 is CASSEPTGGAGKPQHF. The DNA of the CDR3 is TGTGCCAGCAGTGAACCCACAGGGGGCGCGGGTAAGCCCCAGCATTTT.

Ten or more counts support this clonotype. The chain employs TRBV7-2 and TRBJ2-5; D perhaps matches TRBD2 (6 bases). The CDR3 covers 15 residues. Germline CDR1 reads SGHTA; CDR2 reads FQGNSA. Deletions cut 8 bases from V and 5 bases from J, with 21 bases between. The CDR3 here is CASSTGRGAGETQYF. CDR3 in DNA: TGTGCCAGCTCCACGGGTCGCGGGGCGGGTGAGACCCAGTACTTC.

Many counts were recorded for this clonotype. V and J are TRBV7-2 and TRBJ1-2; D remains unclear. Germline CDR1 reads SGHTA; CDR2 reads FQGNSA. The CDR3 is 14 residues long. Trimming pared 1 base from V and 4 bases from J, leaving 10 bases between. CDR3 residues: CASSLEVRVYGYTF. The CDR3 nucleotides are TGTGCCAGCAGCTTAGAAGTCCGGGTCTATGGCTACACCTTC.

CDR3 sequence reads: CASSFDRAETQYF. As DNA, the CDR3 is TGTGCCAGCAGTTTCGACAGGGCCGAGACCCAGTACTTC. The chain recombines TRBV27 with TRBJ2-5, with 7 bases that match TRBD1. The V and J ends lost 3 bases and 5 bases, in that order; junction bases with no gene match: 3. CDR3 size: 13 residues. The germline V gene encodes CDR1 MNHEY and CDR2 SMNVEV (reference sequence).

The chain couples TRBV12-3 or TRBV12-4 to TRBJ2-1; 12 positions match TRBD2. This CDR3 is 16 amino acids long. V trimming: 6 bases; J trimming: 7 bases; junction bases outside the gene matches: 10. The CDR3 nucleotides read TGTGCCAGCAGCCGACCTCTAGCGGGGGGGCCTAATGAGCAGTTCTTC. Translated: CASSRPLAGGPNEQFF.